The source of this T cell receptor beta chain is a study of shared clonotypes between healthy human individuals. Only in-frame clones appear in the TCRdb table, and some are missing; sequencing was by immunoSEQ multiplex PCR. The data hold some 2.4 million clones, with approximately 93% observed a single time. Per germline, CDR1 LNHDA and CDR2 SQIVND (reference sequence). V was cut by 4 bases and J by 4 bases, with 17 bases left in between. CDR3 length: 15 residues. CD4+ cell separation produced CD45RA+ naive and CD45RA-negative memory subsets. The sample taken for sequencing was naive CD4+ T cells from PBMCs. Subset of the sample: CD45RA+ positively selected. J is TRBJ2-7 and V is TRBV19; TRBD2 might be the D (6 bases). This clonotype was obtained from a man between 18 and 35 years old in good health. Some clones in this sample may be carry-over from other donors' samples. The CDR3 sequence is CASSTPLGGTYEQYF. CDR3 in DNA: TGTGCCAGTAGTACCCCCCTGGGAGGTACTTACGAGCAGTACTTC. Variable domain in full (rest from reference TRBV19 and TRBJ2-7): DGGITQSPKYLFRKEGQNVTLSCEQNLNHDAMYWYRQDPGQGLRLIYYSQIVNDFQKGDIAEGYSVSREKKESFPLTVTSAQKNPTAFYLCASSTPLGGTYEQYFGPGTRLTVT.